The subject of this entry is one TCR beta chain. The antigen remains unidentified. These data are taken from a study of cytomegalovirus exposure and HLA in healthy donors. The germline V gene encodes CDR1 LNHNV and CDR2 YYDKDF (reference sequence). The V and J ends lost 0 bases and 4 bases, in that order; junction bases with no gene match: 10. The CDR3 length is 19 residues. Broader study findings: In a later analysis, TCR association rates varied by HLA locus: DRB1 most, HLA-C fewest.

The study ran its PCR with 60 Vbeta and 13 Jbeta primers. The table came from immunoSEQ multiplex PCR; TCRdb's copy has only in-frame clones and leaves some out. Here the sample spans about 130,000 clones, more than 65% being singletons. Every donor was a healthy person donating bone marrow. The gene calls are TRBV15 and TRBJ2-1; the match to TRBD2 covers 12 bases. The receptor was isolated from a woman in her sixties in good health and CMV-seropositive. The sequenced material came from PBMCs. The CDR3 DNA sequence: TGTGCCACCAGCAGAGATCTTGGACTAGCGGGGTCGAGGTACAATGAGCAGTTCTTC. It translates to CATSRDLGLAGSRYNEQFF. Supplemented by reference TRBV15 and TRBJ2-1, the full variable domain reads DAMVIQNPRYQVTQFGKPVTLSCSQTLNHNVMYWYQQKSSQAPKLLFHYYDKDFNNEADTPDNFQSRRPNTSFCFLDIRSPGLGDTAMYLCATSRDLGLAGSRYNEQFFGPGTRLTVL.